One and the same sample provided the 4 T cell receptor beta chains below, sequenced in a study of T-cell memory formation after mild COVID-19. Each CDR3 protein gets one entry after TCRdb re-called the 5' RACE reads with MiXCR. The top ten hold around a fifth of the sample, which has approximately 300,000 distinct CDR3 sequences, approximately 20% seen once. Sequencing was done on a sample of PBMCs or a T cell subset sorted from them (not recorded which). These receptors were taken from a man between 18 and 29 years old who had mild COVID-19 (a few samples of this study predate the infection). Cell type and time point are not known.

This clonotype was recorded only once. The CDR3 sequence is CSGGEANYGYTF. CDR3 nucleotide sequence: TGCAGTGGGGGGGAAGCTAACTATGGCTACACCTTC. V is TRBV20-1 and J is TRBJ1-2, with TRBD1 as a possible D gene (5 bases). The CDR3 contains 12 residues. The V and J ends lost 7 bases and 0 bases respectively, with 9 bases between them. Germline lookup yields CDR1 DFQATT and CDR2 SNEGSKA (reference sequence).

The chain links TRBV6-1 to TRBJ1-2; no reliable D call. V was clipped by 0 bases and J by 0 bases, with 14 bases between them. The CDR3 sequence is 17 residues long. CDR1 and CDR2 (germline): MNHNS, SASEGT. The CDR3 DNA follows: TGTGCCAGCAGTGAAGCGCTTCGGGCAAGCACTAACTATGGCTACACCTTC. This translates into CASSEALRASTNYGYTF.

This clonotype appeared a few times. The germline gene is not matched at one end of the junction; a read error may be the cause. The genes are TRBV18 and TRBJ1-2; TRBD1 matches at 8 bases. In germline, CDR1 is KGHSH, CDR2 LQKENI. This CDR3 region has 15 residues. CDR3 sequence: CASSPRGQGADGYTF. The DNA of the CDR3 is TGTGCCAGCTCCCCACGGGGCCAGGGGGCGGATGGCTACACCTTC.

The chain employs TRBV4-1 and TRBJ1-5; D ambiguous. The V gene's germline CDR1 is MGHRA and CDR2 YSYEKL. This CDR3 region has 19 residues. V was shortened by 0 bases and J by 0 bases, with 18 bases between the two germline ends. The CDR3 reads CASSQDVPIGLNSNQPQHF. The DNA of the CDR3 is TGCGCCAGCAGCCAAGATGTTCCCATCGGGCTTAATAGCAATCAGCCCCAGCATTTT.